The following is a T cell receptor (beta chain) sequence with its context. As yet, its antigen is unknown. This sample stems from a study of beta chain features in type 1 diabetes. Overall study findings and caveats: TCRB CDR3 length was moderately but significantly reduced in all four CD4+ subsets of Type 1 diabetes patients. Whether HLA type affects TCRB rearrangement stayed undetermined in the present work.

Sequencing targeted expressed TCRB transcripts, as all isolated RNA had been reverse transcribed. This table comes from immunoSEQ multiplex PCR, and its TCRdb copy is limited to in-frame clones, with some not included. Here the sample spans 25,000 to 30,000 clones, around 54% being singletons. This CDR3 region has 15 residues. Germline V gene data show CDR1 as MNHEY and CDR2 as SVGAGI. V was pared by 6 bases and J by 6 bases, with 11 bases of the junction left unmatched. The single heparinised draw taken from each donor contained around 110 mL of blood on average. This receptor was taken from a woman younger than 30 with type 1 diabetes. The rearrangement uses TRBV6-5 and TRBJ2-1; 7 nucleotides agree with TRBD2. The sequenced material came from Tregs from blood. The CDR3 DNA follows: TGTGCCAGCAGCCCCGCTCGGGGGAGGGTCAATGAGCAGTTCTTC. This encodes CASSPARGRVNEQFF.